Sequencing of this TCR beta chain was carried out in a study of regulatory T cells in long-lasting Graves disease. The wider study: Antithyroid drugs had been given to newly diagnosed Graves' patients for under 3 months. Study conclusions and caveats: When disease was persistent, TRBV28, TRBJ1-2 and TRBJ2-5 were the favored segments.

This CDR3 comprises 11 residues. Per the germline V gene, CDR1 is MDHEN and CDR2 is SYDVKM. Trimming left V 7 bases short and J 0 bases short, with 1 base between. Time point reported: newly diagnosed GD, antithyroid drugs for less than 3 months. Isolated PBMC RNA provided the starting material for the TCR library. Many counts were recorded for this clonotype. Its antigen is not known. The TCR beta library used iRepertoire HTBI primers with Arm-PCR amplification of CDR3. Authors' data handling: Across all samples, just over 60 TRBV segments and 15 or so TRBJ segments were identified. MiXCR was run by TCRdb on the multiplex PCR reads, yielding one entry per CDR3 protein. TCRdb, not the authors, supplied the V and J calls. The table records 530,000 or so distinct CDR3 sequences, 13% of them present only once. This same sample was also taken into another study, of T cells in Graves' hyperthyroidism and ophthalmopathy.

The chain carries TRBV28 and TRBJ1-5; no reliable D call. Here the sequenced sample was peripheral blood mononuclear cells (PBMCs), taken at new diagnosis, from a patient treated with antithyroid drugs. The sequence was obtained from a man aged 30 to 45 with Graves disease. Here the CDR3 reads CASNSNQPQHF. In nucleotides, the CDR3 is TGTGCCAGCAATAGCAATCAGCCCCAGCATTTT.